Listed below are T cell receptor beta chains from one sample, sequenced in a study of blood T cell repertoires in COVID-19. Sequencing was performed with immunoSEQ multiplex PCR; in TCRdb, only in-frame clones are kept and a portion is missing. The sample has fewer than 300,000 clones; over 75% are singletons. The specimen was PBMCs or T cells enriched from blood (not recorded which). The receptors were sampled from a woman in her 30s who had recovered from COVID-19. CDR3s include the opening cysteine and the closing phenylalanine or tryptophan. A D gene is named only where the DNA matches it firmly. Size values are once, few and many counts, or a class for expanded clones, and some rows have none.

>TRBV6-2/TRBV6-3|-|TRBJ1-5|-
TGTGCCAGCAGTTACTCCGGGAGAGGCAGGAATCAGCCCCAGCATTTT
CASSYSGRGRNQPQHF
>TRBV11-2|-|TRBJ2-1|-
TGTGCCAGCAGCACCCGACAGGCGAGCTCCTACAATGAGCAGTTCTTC
CASSTRQASSYNEQFF
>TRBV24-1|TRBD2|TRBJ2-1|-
TGTGCCACCAGTGACGCGGGAGCGCCAGGCAATGAGCAGTTCTTC
CATSDAGAPGNEQFF
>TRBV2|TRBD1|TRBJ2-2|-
TGTGCCAGCAGACACAGGGGTAGTATCACCGGGGAGCTGTTTTTT
CASRHRGSITGELFF
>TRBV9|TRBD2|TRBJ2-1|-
TGTGCCAGCAGCGTAGACCCTAGCGGGAGGCCGGGTTCCTACAATGAGCAGTTCTTC
CASSVDPSGRPGSYNEQFF
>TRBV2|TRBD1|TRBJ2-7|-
TGTGCCAGCAGTTTGGACAGGGGCTACGAGCAGTACTTC
CASSLDRGYEQYF
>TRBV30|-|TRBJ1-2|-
TGTGCCTGGAGTGGGCCAGGGGATGGCTACACCTTC
CAWSGPGDGYTF
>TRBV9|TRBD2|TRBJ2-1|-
TGTGCCAGCAGCGCTGGGACTAGCGGGCCCCTATACAATGAGCAGTTCTTC
CASSAGTSGPLYNEQFF
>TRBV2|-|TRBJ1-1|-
TGTGCCAGCAGACCCGACACGAACACTGAAGCTTTCTTT
CASRPDTNTEAFF
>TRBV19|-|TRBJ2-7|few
TGTGCCAGTAGTCCCAACCTCAGGGCGGACGAGCAGTACTTC
CASSPNLRADEQYF
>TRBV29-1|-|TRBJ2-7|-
TGCAGCGTCAAAAACTCCGCCTACGAGCAGTACTTC
CSVKNSAYEQYF
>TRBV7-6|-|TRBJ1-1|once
TGTGCCAGCAGCGGACGAACAGGGCACACTGAAGCTTTCTTT
CASSGRTGHTEAFF
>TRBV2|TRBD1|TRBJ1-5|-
TGTGCCAGCTCTCCGGGACAGGGTCAGCCCCAGCATTTT
CASSPGQGQPQHF